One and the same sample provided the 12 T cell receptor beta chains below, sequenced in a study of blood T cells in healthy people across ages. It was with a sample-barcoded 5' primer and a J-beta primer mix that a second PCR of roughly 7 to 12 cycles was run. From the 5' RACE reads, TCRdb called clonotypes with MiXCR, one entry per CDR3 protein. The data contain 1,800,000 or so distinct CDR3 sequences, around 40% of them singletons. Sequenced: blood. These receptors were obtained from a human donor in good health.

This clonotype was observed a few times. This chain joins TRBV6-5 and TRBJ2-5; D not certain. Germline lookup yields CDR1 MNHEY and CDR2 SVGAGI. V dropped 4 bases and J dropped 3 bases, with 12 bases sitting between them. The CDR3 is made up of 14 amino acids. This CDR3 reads CASSSLDAKETQYF. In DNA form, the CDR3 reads TGTGCCAGCAGTTCCTTGGACGCTAAAGAGACCCAGTACTTC.

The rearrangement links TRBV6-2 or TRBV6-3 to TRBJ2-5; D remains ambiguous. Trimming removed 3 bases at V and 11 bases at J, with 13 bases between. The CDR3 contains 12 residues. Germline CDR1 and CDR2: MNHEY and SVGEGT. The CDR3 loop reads CASSYGYAEQYF. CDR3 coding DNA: TGTGCCAGCAGTTATGGCTACGCGGAGCAGTACTTC.

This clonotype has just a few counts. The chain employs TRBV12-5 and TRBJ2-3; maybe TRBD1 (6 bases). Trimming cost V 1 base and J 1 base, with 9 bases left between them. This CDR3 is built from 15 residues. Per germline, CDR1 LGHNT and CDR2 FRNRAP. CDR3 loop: CASGLETGRTDTQYF. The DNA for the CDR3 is TGTGCTAGTGGTTTGGAGACAGGACGCACAGATACGCAGTATTTT.

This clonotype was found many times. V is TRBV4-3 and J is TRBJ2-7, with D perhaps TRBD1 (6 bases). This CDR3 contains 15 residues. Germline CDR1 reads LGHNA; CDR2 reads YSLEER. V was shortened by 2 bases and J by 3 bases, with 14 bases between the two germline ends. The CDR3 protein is CASSQLPGHYYEQYF. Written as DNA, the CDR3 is TGCGCCAGCAGCCAATTACCGGGACATTACTACGAGCAGTACTTC.

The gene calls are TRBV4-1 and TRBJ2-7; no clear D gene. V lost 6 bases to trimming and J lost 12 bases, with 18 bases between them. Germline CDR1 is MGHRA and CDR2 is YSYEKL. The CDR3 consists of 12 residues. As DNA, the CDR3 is TGCGCCAGCAGTGGGTTAGAAGAGACCCGGTACTTC. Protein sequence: CASSGLEETRYF.

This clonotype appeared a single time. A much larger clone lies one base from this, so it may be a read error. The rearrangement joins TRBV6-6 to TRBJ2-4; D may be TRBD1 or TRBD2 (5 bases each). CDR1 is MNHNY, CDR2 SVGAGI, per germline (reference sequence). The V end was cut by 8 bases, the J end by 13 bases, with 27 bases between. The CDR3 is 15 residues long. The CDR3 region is CASATGTGSYNEQYF. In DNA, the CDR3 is TGTGCCAGCGCCACCGGGACGGGGTCATACAATGAGCAGTACTTC.

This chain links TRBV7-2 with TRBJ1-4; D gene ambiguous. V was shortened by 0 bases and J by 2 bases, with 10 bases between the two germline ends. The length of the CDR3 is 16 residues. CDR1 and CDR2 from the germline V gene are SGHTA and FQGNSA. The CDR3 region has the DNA TGTGCCAGCAGCTTAGCAGCAACAGTTACTAATGAAAAACTGTTTTTT. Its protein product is CASSLAATVTNEKLFF.

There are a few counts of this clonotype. The CDR3 DNA reads TGTGCCAGCAGTCAGAGCGGGACAGGGAGTGAAAAACTGTTTTTT. It codes for CASSQSGTGSEKLFF. V gene TRBV12-3 or TRBV12-4 combines with J gene TRBJ1-4; 9 nucleotides align to TRBD1. Trimming took 5 bases from V and 7 from J; bases not matched to a gene: 8. The CDR3 contains 15 residues.

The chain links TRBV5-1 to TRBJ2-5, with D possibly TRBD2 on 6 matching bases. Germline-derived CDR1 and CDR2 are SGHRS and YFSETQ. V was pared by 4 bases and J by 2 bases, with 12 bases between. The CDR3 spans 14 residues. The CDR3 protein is CASSIGGQQETQYF. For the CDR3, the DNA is TGCGCCAGCAGCATTGGAGGGCAGCAAGAGACCCAGTACTTC.

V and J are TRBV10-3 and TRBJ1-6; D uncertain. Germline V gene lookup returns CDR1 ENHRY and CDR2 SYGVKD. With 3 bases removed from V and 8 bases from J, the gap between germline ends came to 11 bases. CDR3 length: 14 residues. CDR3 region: CAISDFLDHSPLHF. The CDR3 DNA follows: TGTGCCATCAGTGATTTCCTAGATCATTCACCCCTCCACTTT.

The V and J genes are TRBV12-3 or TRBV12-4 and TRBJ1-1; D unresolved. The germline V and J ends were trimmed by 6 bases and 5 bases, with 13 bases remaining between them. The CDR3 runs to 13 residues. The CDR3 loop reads CASSRKLRTEAFF. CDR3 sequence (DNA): TGTGCCAGCAGCCGCAAATTGAGGACTGAAGCTTTCTTT.

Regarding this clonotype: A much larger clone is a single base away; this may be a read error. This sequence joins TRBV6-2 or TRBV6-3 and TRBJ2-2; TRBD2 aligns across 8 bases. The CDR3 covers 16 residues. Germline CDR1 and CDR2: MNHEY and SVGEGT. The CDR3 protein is CASSYSPGGRIGGLFF. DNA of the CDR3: TGTGCCAGCAGTTACTCTCCGGGGGGGCGAATCGGGGGGCTGTTTTTT.